The 31 T cell receptor beta chains reported below all come from one sample, sequenced in a study of technical replicates of blood from a handful of donors. Method: immunoSEQ multiplex PCR; TCRdb's copy keeps in-frame clones and lacks some. Altogether 95,000 to 100,000 clones are present, around 96% being singletons, with the ten largest covering roughly 0.19%. The sample comprised T cells isolated from PBMCs. These receptors came from a human donor in good health.

The J gene is TRBJ2-7, the V gene TRBV9; tentatively, D is TRBD1 (5 bases). The germline V gene has CDR1 SGDLS and CDR2 YYNGEE. Deletions cut 4 bases from V and 5 bases from J, with 10 bases between. The CDR3 consists of 12 residues. The CDR3 sequence is CASSPQGNEQYF. CDR3 nucleotides: TGTGCCAGCAGCCCTCAGGGTAACGAGCAGTACTTC. Complete variable domain (other parts from reference TRBV9 and TRBJ2-7): DSGVTQTPKHLITATGQRVTLRCSPRSGDLSVYWYQQSLDQGLQFLIQYYNGEERAKGNILERFSAQQFPDLHSELNLSSLELGDSALYFCASSPQGNEQYFGPGTRLTVT.

The chain employs TRBV7-8 and TRBJ2-3; D is uncertain. V lost 5 bases and J 3 bases, leaving 9 bases between the germline ends. Germline CDR1 reads SGHVS; CDR2 reads FQNEAQ. The CDR3 has 13 residues. Here the CDR3 reads CASSPFLTDTQYF. CDR3 coding DNA: TGTGCCAGCAGCCCCTTCCTTACAGATACGCAGTATTTT.

The table lists this clone with a count of one. This rearrangement joins TRBV6-1 to TRBJ2-1, with a weak D call TRBD2 (5 bases). Trimming removed 8 bases from V and 4 bases from J, with 9 bases in between. CDR1 MNHNS and CDR2 SASEGT come from the germline V gene. This CDR3 is 12 amino acids long. The CDR3 region has the DNA TGTGCCAGCGGGAGTGGATACAATGAGCAGTTCTTC. This gives the protein CASGSGYNEQFF.

The V gene is TRBV5-1, the J gene TRBJ2-1; perhaps TRBD2 as D (6 bases). CDR1 is SGHRS, CDR2 YFSETQ, per germline. The ends were cut back, 3 bases at V and 9 bases at J, with 16 bases in the middle. This CDR3 contains 14 residues. The CDR3 sequence: CASSWKLAAAEQFF. The CDR3 DNA sequence: TGCGCCAGCAGCTGGAAACTAGCCGCGGCTGAGCAGTTCTTC. The variable domain in full, completed from reference TRBV5-1 and TRBJ2-1, reads KAGVTQTPRYLIKTRGQQVTLSCSPISGHRSVSWYQQTPGQGLQFLFEYFSETQRNKGNFPGRFSGRQFSNSRSEMNVSTLELGDSALYLCASSWKLAAAEQFFGPGTRLTVL.

This rearrangement joins TRBV7-6 to TRBJ2-2, with TRBD2 as a possible D gene (5 bases). Trimming left V 3 bases short and J 3 bases short, with 14 bases between. The germline gives CDR1 SGHVS, CDR2 FNYEAQ. CDR3 length: 16 residues. Here the CDR3 reads CASSFRRTEDTGELFF. The DNA for the CDR3 is TGTGCCAGCAGCTTTCGTAGGACGGAGGACACCGGGGAGCTGTTTTTT.

The CDR3 spells CASNPGVSRGNTIYF. CDR3 in DNA: TGTGCCAGCAACCCAGGGGTTTCGCGGGGAAACACCATATATTTT. The rearrangement joins TRBV6-1 to TRBJ1-3; tentative D call: TRBD1 (6 bases). The CDR3 totals 15 residues. CDR1 MNHNS and CDR2 SASEGT come from the germline V gene. V was clipped by 7 bases and J by 4 bases, with 17 bases between them.

The J gene is TRBJ1-1, the V gene TRBV5-1; 7 bases are a match to TRBD1. This CDR3 has 15 amino acids. CDR1 and CDR2 (germline): SGHRS, YFSETQ. The V segment lost 1 base and the J segment 7 bases; nucleotides outside the gene matches: 10. CDR3 sequence: CASSLYPRQGVEAFF. The CDR3, as DNA: TGCGCCAGCAGCTTGTATCCGCGGCAGGGGGTTGAAGCTTTCTTT.

The rearrangement uses TRBV5-1 and TRBJ1-2, with 7 bases identical to TRBD1. V trimming: 0 bases; J trimming: 6 bases; junction bases outside the gene matches: 17. The length of the CDR3 is 18 residues. Germline values: CDR1 SGHRS, CDR2 YFSETQ. The CDR3 sequence: CASSLAWSQGTQANGYTF. The CDR3 nucleotides read TGCGCCAGCAGCTTGGCGTGGTCACAGGGGACGCAGGCGAATGGCTACACCTTC.

V is TRBV9 and J is TRBJ1-5; 10 bases fit TRBD1. The J segment lost 3 bases and the V segment lost 3 bases, leaving 6 bases of the junction unmatched. The CDR3 runs to 16 residues. Germline-derived CDR1 and CDR2 are SGDLS and YYNGEE. The CDR3 sequence is CASSAGTGASNQPQHF. In DNA, the CDR3 is TGTGCCAGCAGCGCCGGGACAGGGGCTTCCAATCAGCCCCAGCATTTT.

This rearrangement joins TRBV4-2 to TRBJ2-3, with no clear D. This CDR3 spans 14 amino acids. With 1 base removed from V and 4 bases from J, the gap between germline ends came to 9 bases. Germline V lookup: CDR1 LGHNA, CDR2 YNFKEQ. The CDR3: CASSQGALSDTQYF. CDR3 DNA: TGTGCCAGCAGCCAAGGGGCTCTTTCAGATACGCAGTATTTT.

This clone was counted once. This chain links TRBV2 with TRBJ1-4; D remains unclear. V shed 2 bases and J shed 4 bases, with 8 bases lying between them. The CDR3 covers 14 residues. In germline, CDR1 is SNHLY, CDR2 FYNNEI. The chain's CDR3 is CASSERTLNEKLFF. The CDR3 DNA reads as TGTGCCAGCAGTGAAAGGACTCTTAATGAAAAACTGTTTTTT.

J is TRBJ1-6 and V is TRBV6-1; D not certain. V was shortened by 8 bases and J by 1 base, with 9 bases between the two germline ends. The germline gives CDR1 MNHNS, CDR2 SASEGT. This CDR3 comprises 14 residues. The chain's CDR3 is CASWRESYNSPLHF. The CDR3 DNA follows: TGTGCCAGCTGGAGGGAATCCTATAATTCACCCCTCCACTTT.

This sequence joins TRBV7-8 and TRBJ2-3; D unclear. The CDR3 spans 15 residues. V dropped 1 base and J dropped 0 bases, with 8 bases sitting between them. Germline-derived CDR1 and CDR2 are SGHVS and FQNEAQ. This CDR3 is CASSLGLSSTDTQYF. The DNA of the CDR3 is TGTGCCAGCAGCTTAGGGCTTTCTAGCACAGATACGCAGTATTTT.

The rearrangement uses TRBV5-6 and TRBJ2-7; D not certain. The V gene's germline CDR1 is SGHDT and CDR2 YYEEEE. V lost 0 bases and J lost 1, with 8 bases in between. The length of the CDR3 is 14 residues. CDR3: CASSLDLFSYEQYF. The CDR3 bases are TGTGCCAGCAGCTTGGATCTCTTTTCCTACGAGCAGTACTTC.

The V call is TRBV21-1, the J call TRBJ2-5; TRBD2 is taken as the D call from the table, unchecked against the DNA. TRBV21-1 is a pseudogene segment. The CDR3 covers 15 residues. The CDR3 DNA reads as TGTGCCAGCAGCAAAGTGGTGCTCCCCGGTGAGACCCAGTACTTC. It codes for CASSKVVLPGETQYF.

Only one count was recorded for this clone. The V and J genes are TRBV19 and TRBJ2-1, with TRBD1 matching 9 bases. With V trimmed by 4 bases and J by 8 bases, 6 bases remained unmatched. This CDR3 has 14 amino acids. Germline lookup yields CDR1 LNHDA and CDR2 SQIVND (reference sequence). Here the CDR3 reads CASSKRTGEDEQFF. CDR3 in DNA: TGTGCCAGTAGTAAACGGACAGGGGAGGATGAGCAGTTCTTC.

The chain has TRBV19 and TRBJ2-6; D not certain. The CDR3 spans 15 residues. Looked up from germline, CDR1 is LNHDA and CDR2 is SQIVND (reference sequence). Trimming cost V 4 bases and J 2 bases, with 9 bases left between them. This CDR3 is CASSNPSTGANVLTF. DNA for the CDR3: TGTGCCAGTAGTAATCCTAGTACTGGGGCCAACGTCCTGACTTTC.

The chain links TRBV7-2 to TRBJ2-5, with 11 bases fitting TRBD2. This CDR3 is built from 17 residues. Per germline, CDR1 SGHTA and CDR2 FQGNSA. V shed 0 bases and J 13 bases; nucleotides not matched to a gene: 16. CDR3: CASSLASSGRGNWARYF. The CDR3, as DNA: TGTGCCAGCAGCTTAGCGAGTAGCGGGAGGGGAAACTGGGCCCGGTACTTC.

The chain employs TRBV4-1 and TRBJ1-5; 8 bases agree with TRBD1. V gave up 2 bases and J gave up 7 bases; unmatched junction bases: 4. Germline CDR1 is MGHRA and CDR2 is YSYEKL. This CDR3 has 14 residues. The CDR3 spells CASSQTGGDQPQHF. The CDR3, as DNA: TGCGCCAGCAGCCAAACAGGGGGAGACCAGCCCCAGCATTTT.

The chain uses TRBV6-1 and TRBJ2-3; no clear D gene. V dropped 0 bases and J dropped 2 bases, with 6 bases sitting between them. Looked up from germline, CDR1 is MNHNS and CDR2 is SASEGT. CDR3 length: 14 amino acids. The CDR3 DNA sequence: TGTGCCAGCAGTGAAGCCCCTTCCACAGATACGCAGTATTTT. Translated: CASSEAPSTDTQYF.

The gene calls are TRBV4-1 and TRBJ2-1; maybe TRBD2 (5 bases). Deletions cut 3 bases from V and 5 bases from J, with 20 bases between. Germline V gene lookup returns CDR1 MGHRA and CDR2 YSYEKL. The length of the CDR3 is 17 residues. DNA of the CDR3: TGCGCCAGCAGCCACCGACCGCGGGTATCGGCGAACAATGAGCAGTTCTTC. Translation gives CASSHRPRVSANNEQFF.

This rearrangement joins TRBV9 to TRBJ2-1; 9 bases map to TRBD2. Losses at the gene ends were 0 bases for V and 5 bases for J; bases not matched to a gene: 6. Per the germline V gene, CDR1 is SGDLS and CDR2 is YYNGEE. This CDR3 contains 16 residues. CDR3 in amino acids: CASSVAKAGGHNEQFF. DNA for the CDR3: TGTGCCAGCAGCGTAGCTAAAGCGGGGGGACACAATGAGCAGTTCTTC. Using reference TRBV9 and TRBJ2-1 for the parts outside the CDR3, the full variable domain is DSGVTQTPKHLITATGQRVTLRCSPRSGDLSVYWYQQSLDQGLQFLIQYYNGEERAKGNILERFSAQQFPDLHSELNLSSLELGDSALYFCASSVAKAGGHNEQFFGPGTRLTVL.

The V call is TRBV27, the J call TRBJ1-6; no clear D. Trimming removed 2 bases from V and 5 bases from J, with 16 bases in between. CDR3 size: 17 residues. In germline, CDR1 is MNHEY, CDR2 SMNVEV (reference sequence). The CDR3, as DNA: TGTGCCAGCAGTTTAAGGCTGCGCGGTGTGGATAATTCACCCCTCCACTTT. Encoded protein: CASSLRLRGVDNSPLHF.

This clone appeared a few times. J is TRBJ1-3 and V is TRBV11-2; D is undetermined. This CDR3 contains 14 residues. From germline, CDR1 is SGHAT and CDR2 FQNNGV. Trimming removed 4 bases from V and 2 bases from J, with 9 bases in between. The CDR3 sequence: CASSSSRTGNTIYF. As DNA, the CDR3 is TGTGCCAGCAGCTCGTCTAGGACTGGAAACACCATATATTTT.

The chain recombines TRBV7-7 with TRBJ1-2; 9 bases map to TRBD1. CDR1 and CDR2 from the germline V gene are SSHAT and FNYEAQ (reference sequence). The CDR3 consists of 19 residues. The junction had 17 bases not matched to a gene; V was cut back by 1 base and J by 5 bases. CDR3 sequence: CASSLGQGDTIAWWYGYTF. CDR3 bases: TGTGCCAGCAGCTTAGGACAGGGGGATACTATTGCCTGGTGGTATGGCTACACCTTC.

The chain recombines TRBV30 with TRBJ1-1; D remains unclear. Trimming took off 0 bases at V and 0 bases at J, with 8 bases between the two ends. The CDR3 is made up of 14 amino acids. The germline gives CDR1 GTSNPN, CDR2 SVGIG (reference sequence). CDR3 DNA sequence: TGTGCCTGGAGTGTAAATCTTGTGAACACTGAAGCTTTCTTT. Translation gives CAWSVNLVNTEAFF.

This chain joins TRBV4-2 and TRBJ1-1, with D possibly being TRBD1 (6 bases). From germline, CDR1 is LGHNA and CDR2 YNFKEQ. The CDR3 runs 13 residues. The V gene lost 3 bases and the J gene lost 3 bases, with 8 bases spanning the gap. The CDR3 here is CASSQYRDTEAFF. CDR3 DNA sequence: TGTGCCAGCAGCCAGTACAGGGACACTGAAGCTTTCTTT.

This chain connects TRBV18 to TRBJ2-5; 10 bases agree with TRBD1. The CDR3 is made up of 15 amino acids. Germline V gives CDR1 KGHSH, CDR2 LQKENI. J lost 4 bases, V lost 6 bases, and 8 bases had no gene match. The chain's CDR3 is CASSLSDRGSETQYF. CDR3 nucleotide sequence: TGTGCCAGCTCCCTCTCGGACAGGGGGTCAGAGACCCAGTACTTC.

V is TRBV7-3 and J is TRBJ1-6, with D unresolved. The V end lost 2 bases, the J end lost 6 bases, and 11 bases lay between the germline ends. This CDR3 spans 15 amino acids. In germline, CDR1 is SGHTA, CDR2 FQGTGA. The chain's CDR3 is CASSLYEVSNSPLHF. In DNA, the CDR3 is TGTGCCAGCAGCTTATACGAGGTTTCTAATTCACCCCTCCACTTT.

This clone has a single count. The junction shows a germline mismatch at one end, possibly a read error. The chain employs TRBV29-1 and TRBJ1-2, with D possibly TRBD1 on 5 matching bases. Per germline, CDR1 SQVTM and CDR2 ANQGSEA. The CDR3 runs 10 residues. CDR3 sequence: CSVWDYGYTF. DNA of the CDR3: TGCAGCGTATGGGACTACGGCTACACCTTC.

This chain uses TRBV25-1 with TRBJ2-1; 9 bases are a match to TRBD1. The V gene's germline CDR1 is MGHDK and CDR2 SYGVNS. With 5 bases clipped from V and 5 bases from J, the junction kept 7 bases outside the gene matches. The CDR3 has 15 amino acids. The CDR3 protein is CASSLGQGVDNEQFF. The DNA for the CDR3 is TGTGCCAGCAGTCTGGGACAGGGAGTCGACAATGAGCAGTTCTTC. Based on the CDR3 plus reference TRBV25-1 and TRBJ2-1, the full variable domain is EADIYQTPRYLVIGTGKKITLECSQTMGHDKMYWYQQDPGMELHLIHYSYGVNSTEKGDLSSESTVSRIRTEHFPLTLESARPSHTSQYLCASSLGQGVDNEQFFGPGTRLTVL.